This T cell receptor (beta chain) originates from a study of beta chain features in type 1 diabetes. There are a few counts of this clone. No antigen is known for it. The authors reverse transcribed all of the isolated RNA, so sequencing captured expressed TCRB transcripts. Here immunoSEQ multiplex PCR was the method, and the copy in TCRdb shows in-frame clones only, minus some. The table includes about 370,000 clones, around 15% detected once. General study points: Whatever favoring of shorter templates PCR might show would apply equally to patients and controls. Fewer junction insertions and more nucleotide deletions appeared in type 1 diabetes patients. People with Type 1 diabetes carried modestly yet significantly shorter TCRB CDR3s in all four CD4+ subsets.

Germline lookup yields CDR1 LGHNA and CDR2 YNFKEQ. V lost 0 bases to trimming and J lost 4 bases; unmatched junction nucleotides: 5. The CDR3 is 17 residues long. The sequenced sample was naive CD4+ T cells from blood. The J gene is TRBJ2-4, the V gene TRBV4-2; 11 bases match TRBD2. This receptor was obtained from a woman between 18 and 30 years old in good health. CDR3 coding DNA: TGTGCCAGCAGCCAAGATCACGGGACTAGCGGAAAAAACATTCAGTACTTC. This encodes CASSQDHGTSGKNIQYF.